This section outlines one T cell receptor (beta chain) sequence together with its context. The sample comes from a study of tumour-infiltrating T cells in Burkitt lymphoma. Study information: Productive clonality predicted overall and progression-free survival.

TCRdb's table, derived via immunoSEQ multiplex PCR, lists solely in-frame clones and lacks some. The data hold 15,000 or so clones, with around 30% observed a single time. V was pared by 4 bases and J by 6 bases, with 5 bases between. The CDR3 has 11 residues. Germline CDR1 reads SNHLY; CDR2 reads FYNNEI. The sequence was collected from a human donor with diffuse large B-cell lymphoma. V gene TRBV2 combines with J gene TRBJ2-3, with unresolved D. Sequencing input: tumor tissue. The DNA for the CDR3 is TGTGCCAGCAGTGGGAAGGATACGCAGTATTTT. The encoded protein is CASSGKDTQYF.